The 18 T cell receptor beta chains below all came from one sample that was sequenced in a study of blood T cell repertoires in COVID-19. Profiled with immunoSEQ multiplex PCR; TCRdb holds only in-frame clones, not every one. This table has some 150,000 clones, approximately 80% appearing once. The material sequenced was peripheral blood. The receptors shown here come from a man aged 60-69 years with active or convalescent COVID-19.

This rearrangement joins TRBV2 to TRBJ1-6; 7 bases are a match to TRBD1. Germline lookup yields CDR1 SNHLY and CDR2 FYNNEI. Unmatched junction bases numbered 4, after V lost 10 bases and J lost 7 bases. This CDR3 contains 12 residues. CDR3 residues: CATRQGNSPLHF. The CDR3 DNA reads as TGTGCCACGAGACAGGGCAATTCACCCCTCCACTTT.

This clone was seen just once. The V call is TRBV4-2, the J call TRBJ1-1, with 8 positions matching TRBD1. With 0 bases clipped from V and 1 base from J, the junction kept 4 bases outside the gene matches. The CDR3 is made up of 16 amino acids. CDR1 is LGHNA and CDR2 is YNFKEQ in the germline V gene. The CDR3: CASSQDGGTGNTEAFF. CDR3 in DNA: TGTGCCAGCAGCCAAGATGGAGGGACAGGGAACACTGAAGCTTTCTTT.

The CDR3 loop reads CASSISTGDYNSPLHF. CDR3 in DNA: TGTGCCAGTAGTATATCGACAGGGGATTATAATTCACCCCTCCACTTT. The rearrangement links TRBV19 to TRBJ1-6; 8 nucleotides line up with TRBD1. This CDR3 is 16 amino acids long. CDR1 and CDR2 (germline): LNHDA, SQIVND (reference sequence). The J segment lost 4 bases and the V segment lost 2 bases, leaving 4 bases of the junction unmatched.

This clone was seen more than once but under ten times. The chain employs TRBV14 and TRBJ1-1; TRBD1 matches at 7 bases. Unmatched junction bases numbered 3, after V lost 5 bases and J lost 0 bases. This CDR3 has 14 residues. Per the germline V gene, CDR1 is SGHDN and CDR2 is FVKESK. This CDR3 is CASSWDRMNTEAFF. The CDR3 coding sequence is TGTGCCAGCAGCTGGGACAGAATGAACACTGAAGCTTTCTTT.

The chain combines TRBV24-1 with TRBJ2-3; possibly TRBD1 for D (6 bases). The CDR3 loop spans 16 amino acids. Germline V gene sequence: CDR1 KGHDR, CDR2 SFDVKD. V lost 3 bases and J lost 4, with 16 bases in between. The CDR3, as DNA: TGTGCCACCAGTGATGCGACACCTCAGGGGCCAGATACGCAGTATTTT. This gives the protein CATSDATPQGPDTQYF.

The J gene is TRBJ2-7, the V gene TRBV6-5; 7 nucleotides align to TRBD1. Germline V CDR1 and CDR2: MNHEY, SVGAGI. Germline trimming cut 5 bases from V and 4 bases from J; bases unmatched to any gene: 8. The CDR3 runs 14 residues. The CDR3 spells CASSLTGKGYEQYF. The CDR3 DNA reads as TGTGCCAGCAGTCTGACAGGGAAGGGGTACGAGCAGTACTTC.

The chain is built from TRBV29-1 and TRBJ1-1; the match to TRBD1 covers 11 bases. This CDR3 comprises 13 residues. J was trimmed by 3 bases and V by 6 bases; bases with no gene match: 3. The germline gives CDR1 SQVTM, CDR2 ANQGSEA. CDR3 sequence reads: CSVGQGADTEAFF. The CDR3 DNA follows: TGCAGCGTCGGACAGGGGGCGGACACTGAAGCTTTCTTT.

The chain has TRBV13 and TRBJ2-7; perhaps TRBD2 as D (5 bases). Germline values: CDR1 PRHDT, CDR2 FYEKMQ (reference sequence). CDR3 size: 14 residues. V lost 5 bases and J lost 6, with 17 bases in between. This chain's CDR3 is CASSHREFPSEQYF. CDR3 nucleotide sequence: TGTGCCAGCAGCCACCGGGAATTCCCCTCCGAGCAGTACTTC.

The chain carries TRBV5-1 and TRBJ2-2; 7 bases are a match to TRBD2. The CDR3 contains 16 residues. V trimming: 2 bases; J trimming: 4 bases; junction bases outside the gene matches: 8. CDR1 and CDR2 from the germline V gene are SGHRS and YFSETQ. The CDR3 nucleotides read TGCGCCAGCAGCTTCTACGCGGGAGCGGTCACCGGGGAGCTGTTTTTT. Its protein product is CASSFYAGAVTGELFF.

The chain links TRBV28 to TRBJ1-2; TRBD1 agrees at 7 bases. Germline V gene lookup returns CDR1 MDHEN and CDR2 SYDVKM. There are 14 residues in the CDR3. The J segment lost 4 bases and the V segment lost 6 bases, leaving 8 bases of the junction unmatched. The CDR3, as DNA: TGTGCCAGCAGCACCACAGGGGAAGCCTATGGCTACACCTTC. The encoded protein is CASSTTGEAYGYTF.

The gene calls are TRBV5-4 and TRBJ2-5; D perhaps matches TRBD2 (6 bases). The CDR3 extends over 15 amino acids. V dropped 2 bases and J dropped 3 bases, with 14 bases sitting between them. From germline, CDR1 is SGHNT and CDR2 YYREEE (reference sequence). The chain's CDR3 is CASSFQAGAEETQYF. The CDR3 DNA reads as TGTGCCAGCAGCTTCCAAGCGGGCGCGGAAGAGACCCAGTACTTC.

This chain connects TRBV5-1 to TRBJ2-1, with D unresolved. The length of the CDR3 is 16 residues. Deletions cut 4 bases from V and 0 bases from J, with 14 bases between. Per germline, CDR1 SGHRS and CDR2 YFSETQ. CDR3 DNA sequence: TGCGCCAGCAGCCTATCGGTCCTGAGCTCCTACAATGAGCAGTTCTTC. Translating gives CASSLSVLSSYNEQFF.

V gene TRBV7-9 combines with J gene TRBJ1-2; D ambiguous. V was cut by 5 bases and J by 8 bases, with 9 bases left in between. Germline CDR1 SEHNR, CDR2 FQNEAQ (reference sequence). The CDR3 sequence is 11 residues long. The CDR3 loop reads CASSPREGYTF. In nucleotides, the CDR3 is TGTGCCAGCAGCCCAAGAGAGGGCTACACCTTC.

This clone has only a few counts. As DNA, the CDR3 is TGTGCCTGGGGGACACTTGAAAAACTGTTTTTT. It yields the protein CAWGTLEKLFF. This chain connects TRBV30 to TRBJ1-4; D possibly corresponds to TRBD1 (6 bases). Per germline, CDR1 GTSNPN and CDR2 SVGIG (reference sequence). The length of the CDR3 is 11 residues. Trimming removed 5 bases from V and 7 bases from J, with 8 bases in between.

The rearrangement links TRBV4-3 to TRBJ2-4, with 10 positions matching TRBD1. V lost 1 base, J lost 6 bases, and 3 bases stayed unmatched. The V gene's germline CDR1 is LGHNA and CDR2 YSLEER. The CDR3 contains 15 residues. For the CDR3, the DNA is TGCGCCAGCAGCCAAGCTGGACAGGGGGTAAACATTCAGTACTTC. Translated, it gives CASSQAGQGVNIQYF.

Of note for this clone: Other DNA sequences in this specimen translate into the identical CDR3. This sequence joins TRBV28 and TRBJ2-7; weak D call: TRBD2 (6 bases). Germline V gives CDR1 MDHEN, CDR2 SYDVKM. The germline V and J ends were trimmed by 4 bases and 7 bases, with 8 bases remaining between them. The CDR3 spans 11 residues. The CDR3 spells CASSSRGEQYF. The CDR3 DNA reads TGTGCCAGCAGTTCCCGGGGGGAGCAGTACTTC.

This chain joins TRBV11-2 and TRBJ1-3; 7 nucleotides line up with TRBD1. V was pared by 2 bases and J by 4 bases, with 5 bases of the junction left unmatched. There are 15 residues in the CDR3. Germline V CDR1 and CDR2: SGHAT, FQNNGV. The CDR3 region is CASSLKGADGNTIYF. CDR3 sequence (DNA): TGTGCCAGCAGCTTAAAGGGGGCAGACGGAAACACCATATATTTT.

CDR3 in DNA: TGTGCCAGCAGCCAGCAGGTGGGTTATTCACCCCTCCACTTT. It translates to CASSQQVGYSPLHF. The chain links TRBV3-1 (or the pseudogene TRBV3-2) to TRBJ1-6; no clear D gene. This CDR3 is built from 14 residues. V gave up 3 bases and J gave up 8 bases, with 11 bases separating them. Per germline, CDR1 LGHDT and CDR2 YNNKEL (reference sequence).